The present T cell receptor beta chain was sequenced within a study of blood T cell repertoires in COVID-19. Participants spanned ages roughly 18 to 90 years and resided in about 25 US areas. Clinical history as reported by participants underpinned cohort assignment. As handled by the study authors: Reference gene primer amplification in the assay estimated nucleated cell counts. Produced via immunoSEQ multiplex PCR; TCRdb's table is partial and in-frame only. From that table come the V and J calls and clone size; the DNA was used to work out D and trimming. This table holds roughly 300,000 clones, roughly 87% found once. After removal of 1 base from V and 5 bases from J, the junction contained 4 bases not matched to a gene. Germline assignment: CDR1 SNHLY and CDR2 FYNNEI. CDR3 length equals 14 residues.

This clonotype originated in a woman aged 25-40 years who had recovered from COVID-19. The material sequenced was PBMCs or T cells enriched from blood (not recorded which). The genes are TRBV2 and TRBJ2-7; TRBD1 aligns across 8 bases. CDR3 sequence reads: CASSEGRGRNEQYF. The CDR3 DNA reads TGTGCCAGCAGTGAAGGCAGGGGGCGGAACGAGCAGTACTTC.